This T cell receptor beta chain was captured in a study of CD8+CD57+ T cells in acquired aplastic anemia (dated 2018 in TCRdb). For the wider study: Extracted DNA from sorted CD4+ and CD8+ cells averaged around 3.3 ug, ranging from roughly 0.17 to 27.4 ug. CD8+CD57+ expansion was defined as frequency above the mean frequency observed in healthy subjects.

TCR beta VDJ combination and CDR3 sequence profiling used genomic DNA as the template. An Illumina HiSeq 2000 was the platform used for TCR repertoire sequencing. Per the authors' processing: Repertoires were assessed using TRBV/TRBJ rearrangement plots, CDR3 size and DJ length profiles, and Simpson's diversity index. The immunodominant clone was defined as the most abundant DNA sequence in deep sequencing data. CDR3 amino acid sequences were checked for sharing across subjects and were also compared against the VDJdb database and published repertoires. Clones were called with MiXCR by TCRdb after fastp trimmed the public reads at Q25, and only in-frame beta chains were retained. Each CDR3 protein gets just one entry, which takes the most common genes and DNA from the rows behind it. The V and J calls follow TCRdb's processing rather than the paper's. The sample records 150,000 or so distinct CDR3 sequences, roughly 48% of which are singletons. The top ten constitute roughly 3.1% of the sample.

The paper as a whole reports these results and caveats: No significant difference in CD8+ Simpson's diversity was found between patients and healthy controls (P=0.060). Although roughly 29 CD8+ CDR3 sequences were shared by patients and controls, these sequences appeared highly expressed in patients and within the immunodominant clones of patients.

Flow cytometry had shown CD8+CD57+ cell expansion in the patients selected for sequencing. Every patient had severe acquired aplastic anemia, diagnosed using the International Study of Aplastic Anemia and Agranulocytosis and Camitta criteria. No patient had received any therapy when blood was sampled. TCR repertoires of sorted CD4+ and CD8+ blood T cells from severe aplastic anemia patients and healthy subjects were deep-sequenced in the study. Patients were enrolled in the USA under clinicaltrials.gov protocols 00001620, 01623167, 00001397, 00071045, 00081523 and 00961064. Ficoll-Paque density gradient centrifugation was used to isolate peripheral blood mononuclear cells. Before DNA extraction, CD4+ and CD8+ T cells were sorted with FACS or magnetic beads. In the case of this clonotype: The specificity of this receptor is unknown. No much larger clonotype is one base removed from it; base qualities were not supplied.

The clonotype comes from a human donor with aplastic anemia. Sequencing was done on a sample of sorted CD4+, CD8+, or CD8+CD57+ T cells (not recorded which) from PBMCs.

The CDR3 protein sequence reads: CASSPSARAGGSTDTQYF. The DNA sequence reads TGTGCCAGCAGCCCAAGTGCTAGGGCAGGCGGCAGCACAGATACGCAGTATTTT. The V and J genes are TRBV11-2 and TRBJ2-3, with the identity of the D gene unclear. The cysteine opens and the phenylalanine closes a CDR3 of 18 amino acids. The only DNA kept is the CDR3, 54 bases in frame from the first base. V was cut back by 5 bases and J by 0 bases, leaving a gap of 21 bases between them. As encoded in the germline V gene, CDR1 is SGHAT while CDR2 is FQNNGV.